Below are 20 T cell receptor beta chains sequenced from a single sample in a study of CD8+ T cells in alopecia areata. Treatment: oral pan-JAK inhibitor, 5-10 mg twice daily. Extracted RNA was reverse transcribed into cDNA, the sequencing template. Produced via immunoSEQ multiplex PCR; TCRdb's table is partial and in-frame only. Among more than 110,000 clones listed, 45% to 60% were seen once. This specimen was CD8+ T cells sorted from blood, taken at week 4, from a patient treated with tofacitinib. These receptors originate from a human donor with alopecia areata.

The rearrangement joins TRBV6-1 to TRBJ2-2; weak D call: TRBD2 (5 bases). V lost 2 bases, J lost 7 bases, and 17 bases lay in between. There are 16 residues in the CDR3. The germline gives CDR1 MNHNS, CDR2 SASEGT. CDR3 DNA: TGTGCCAGCAGTGAACTTGCGGGCCCCGTGGGCGGGGAGCTGTTTTTT. It translates to CASSELAGPVGGELFF.

The rearrangement links TRBV9 to TRBJ2-1; TRBD1 aligns across 8 bases. Germline loops: CDR1 SGDLS, CDR2 YYNGEE. The CDR3 covers 16 residues. J was trimmed by 6 bases and V by 2 bases; bases with no gene match: 10. CDR3 sequence reads: CASSVATDRGRNEQFF. The CDR3 bases are TGTGCCAGCAGCGTCGCGACCGACAGGGGCCGCAATGAGCAGTTCTTC.

This clone was recorded once. The rearrangement joins TRBV11-2 to TRBJ2-3; possibly TRBD1 or TRBD2 for D (6 bases each). V was clipped by 4 bases and J by 2 bases, with 13 bases between them. Germline CDR1 SGHAT, CDR2 FQNNGV. The CDR3 is 15 amino acids. CDR3 nucleotides: TGTGCCAGCAGCTACGAGGGGGGCCACACAGATACGCAGTATTTT. This gives the protein CASSYEGGHTDTQYF.

The chain recombines TRBV5-1 with TRBJ1-5; D unresolved. The CDR3 is 14 amino acids. The V gene's germline CDR1 is SGHRS and CDR2 YFSETQ. Deletions cut 0 bases from V and 0 bases from J, with 4 bases between. This CDR3 reads CASSLGYSNQPQHF. The DNA of the CDR3 is TGCGCCAGCAGCTTGGGCTATAGCAATCAGCCCCAGCATTTT.

This clone was picked up one time. The J gene is TRBJ2-4, the V gene TRBV6-5, with D perhaps assigned TRBD1 or TRBD2 (6 bases each). Trimming took off 5 bases at V and 9 bases at J, with 14 bases between the two ends. The germline CDR1 and CDR2 sequences are MNHEY and SVGAGI. The CDR3 covers 13 residues. CDR3 DNA: TGTGCCAGCAGTCTCGGGGGCCTCGGCATTCAGTACTTC. Its protein is CASSLGGLGIQYF.

This sequence joins TRBV11-2 and TRBJ1-1; the D is unclear. V dropped 5 bases and J dropped 6 bases, with 13 bases sitting between them. CDR1 and CDR2 from the germline V gene are SGHAT and FQNNGV. The CDR3 has 13 amino acids. CDR3 protein: CASSQWGVPEAFF. Here the CDR3 DNA reads TGTGCCAGCAGCCAATGGGGAGTCCCTGAAGCTTTCTTT. The full variable domain, in which reference TRBV11-2 and TRBJ1-1 provide the parts outside the CDR3, is EAGVAQSPRYKIIEKRQSVAFWCNPISGHATLYWYQQILGQGPKLLIQFQNNGVVDDSQLPKDRFSAERLKGVDSTLKIQPAKLEDSAVYLCASSQWGVPEAFFGQGTRLTVV.

The CDR3 loop is CASSYYGTSGEHNEQFF. CDR3 in DNA: TGTGCCAGCAGCTATTATGGTACTAGCGGGGAACACAATGAGCAGTTCTTC. The rearrangement uses TRBV13 and TRBJ2-1; TRBD2 aligns across 10 bases. The CDR3 consists of 17 residues. V shed 4 bases and J 5 bases; nucleotides not matched to a gene: 11. Germline V gene lookup returns CDR1 PRHDT and CDR2 FYEKMQ (reference sequence).

This clone has just a few counts. J is TRBJ1-4 and V is TRBV6-5; TRBD1 is a possible D gene (5 bases). The CDR3 totals 15 residues. Germline values: CDR1 MNHEY, CDR2 SVGAGI. V was pared by 0 bases and J by 5 bases, with 10 bases between. In nucleotides, the CDR3 is TGTGCCAGCAGTTACTCGTGGGACGAAAATGAAAAACTGTTTTTT. The encoded protein is CASSYSWDENEKLFF.

This clone was observed once. The chain combines TRBV6-5 with TRBJ1-1; the D is unclear. The CDR3 covers 14 residues. The germline gives CDR1 MNHEY, CDR2 SVGAGI. Trimming removed 6 bases from V and 4 bases from J, with 15 bases in between. CDR3 loop: CASSQVPRTTEAFF. In DNA, the CDR3 is TGTGCCAGCAGCCAAGTCCCCCGGACCACTGAAGCTTTCTTT.

This clone was detected a few times. The J gene is TRBJ2-7, the V gene TRBV27, with D maybe TRBD2 (6 bases). Trimming left V 2 bases short and J 3 bases short, with 11 bases between. The CDR3 is 14 amino acids. The germline CDR1 and CDR2 sequences are MNHEY and SMNVEV (reference sequence). CDR3 amino acids: CASSLGGSGYEQYF. CDR3 bases: TGTGCCAGCAGTTTAGGAGGTAGCGGCTACGAGCAGTACTTC.

J is TRBJ1-6 and V is TRBV30; D ambiguous. The CDR3 contains 13 residues. V was shortened by 2 bases and J by 7 bases, with 9 bases between the two germline ends. Germline CDR1 reads GTSNPN; CDR2 reads SVGIG (reference sequence). The CDR3 reads CAWSSSDNSPLHF. In nucleotides, the CDR3 is TGTGCCTGGAGTAGTTCAGACAATTCACCCCTCCACTTT. The whole variable domain, remainder taken from reference TRBV30 and TRBJ1-6, is SQTIHQWPATLVQPVGSPLSLECTVEGTSNPNLYWYRQAAGRGLQLLFYSVGIGQISSEVPQNLSASRPQDRQFILSSKKLLLSDSGFYLCAWSSSDNSPLHFGNGTRLTVT.

This clone was detected a few times. Germline and junction disagree at one end, which may indicate a read error. The V gene is TRBV10-3, the J gene TRBJ2-4; 8 nucleotides agree with TRBD2. Per the germline V gene, CDR1 is ENHRY and CDR2 is SYGVKD. This CDR3 is built from 16 residues. The CDR3 region has the DNA TGTGCCAGCAGTGACTCGGGAGGGGCCATCAAAAACATTCAGTACTTC. Protein: CASSDSGGAIKNIQYF.

This clone appeared a few times. The rearrangement joins TRBV7-9 to TRBJ1-2, with D tentatively TRBD1 (5 bases). Germline V gene sequence: CDR1 SEHNR, CDR2 FQNEAQ (reference sequence). Trimming stripped 10 bases from V and 0 bases from J, with 21 bases between. The CDR3 is 16 amino acids. The CDR3 reads CATGVLRDRANYGYTF. CDR3 DNA sequence: TGTGCCACCGGTGTTTTAAGGGACCGCGCTAACTATGGCTACACCTTC.

V gene TRBV27 combines with J gene TRBJ2-7; 9 bases fit TRBD1. Germline CDR1 and CDR2: MNHEY and SMNVEV (reference sequence). After removal of 6 bases from V and 0 bases from J, the junction contained 15 bases not matched to a gene. This CDR3 spans 18 amino acids. This chain's CDR3 is CASSQQPPGQGLSYEQYF. The CDR3 DNA follows: TGTGCCAGCAGCCAACAGCCCCCGGGACAGGGCCTCTCCTACGAGCAGTACTTC.

The chain uses TRBV7-2 and TRBJ2-2; D uncertain. Between the trimmed V and J ends, which lost 5 bases and 1 base, there was a span of 8 bases. Germline assignment: CDR1 SGHTA and CDR2 FQGNSA. This CDR3 comprises 14 residues. The CDR3 sequence is CASSPLGNTGELFF. In DNA form, the CDR3 reads TGTGCCAGCAGCCCCCTAGGGAACACCGGGGAGCTGTTTTTT.

The chain is built from TRBV15 and TRBJ1-1; D remains ambiguous. Germline-derived CDR1 and CDR2 are LNHNV and YYDKDF (reference sequence). This CDR3 contains 13 residues. Trimming removed 2 bases from V and 1 base from J, with 5 bases in between. The CDR3 nucleotides are TGTGCCACCAGCAGATTCAAGAACACTGAAGCTTTCTTT. This sequence encodes CATSRFKNTEAFF.

The chain recombines TRBV13 with TRBJ2-3; 10 bases are shared with TRBD2. The CDR3 sequence is 16 residues long. V shed 2 bases and J 2 bases; nucleotides not matched to a gene: 4. Germline CDR1 PRHDT, CDR2 FYEKMQ (reference sequence). The CDR3 nucleotides read TGTGCCAGCAGCTTACGGCTAGCGGGGGACACAGATACGCAGTATTTT. Protein sequence: CASSLRLAGDTDTQYF.

The CDR3 loop is CATSRERGQGQPQHF. The CDR3 DNA reads TGTGCCACCAGCAGAGAGAGGGGGCAGGGACAGCCCCAGCATTTT. This chain links TRBV15 with TRBJ1-5, with 7 bases fitting TRBD1. Germline lookup yields CDR1 LNHNV and CDR2 YYDKDF (reference sequence). The CDR3 sequence is 15 residues long. V gave up 0 bases and J gave up 7 bases; unmatched junction bases: 6. Filled out from reference TRBV15 and TRBJ1-5, the complete variable domain reads DAMVIQNPRYQVTQFGKPVTLSCSQTLNHNVMYWYQQKSSQAPKLLFHYYDKDFNNEADTPDNFQSRRPNTSFCFLDIRSPGLGDTAMYLCATSRERGQGQPQHFGDGTRLSIL.

The chain links TRBV27 to TRBJ1-2; D gene uncertain. Germline V gene data show CDR1 as MNHEY and CDR2 as SMNVEV (reference sequence). The V gene lost 0 bases and the J gene lost 0 bases, with 5 bases spanning the gap. The CDR3 is 14 residues long. CDR3 in DNA: TGTGCCAGCAGTTTATCCAGAGCTAACTATGGCTACACCTTC. Amino acids: CASSLSRANYGYTF.

The chain combines TRBV5-1 with TRBJ2-7, with 8 bases fitting TRBD1. Losses at the gene ends were 2 bases for V and 3 bases for J; bases not matched to a gene: 4. This CDR3 is built from 14 residues. Looked up from germline, CDR1 is SGHRS and CDR2 is YFSETQ. The CDR3 reads CASSFRDRYYEQYF. In DNA form, the CDR3 reads TGCGCCAGCAGCTTCCGGGACAGGTACTACGAGCAGTACTTC.